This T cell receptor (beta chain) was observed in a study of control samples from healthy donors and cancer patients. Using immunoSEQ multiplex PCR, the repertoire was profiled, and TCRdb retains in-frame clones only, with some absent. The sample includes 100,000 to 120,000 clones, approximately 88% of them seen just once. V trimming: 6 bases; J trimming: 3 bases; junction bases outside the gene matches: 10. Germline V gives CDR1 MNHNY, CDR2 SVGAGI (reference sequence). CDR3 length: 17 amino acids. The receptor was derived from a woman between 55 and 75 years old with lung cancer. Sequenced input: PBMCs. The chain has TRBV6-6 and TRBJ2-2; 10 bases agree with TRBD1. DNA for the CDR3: TGTGCCAGCAGCCGAGGGTGGACAGGGGGGCACACCGGGGAGCTGTTTTTT. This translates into CASSRGWTGGHTGELFF.